Listed below are T cell receptor beta chains from one sample, sequenced in a study of blood T cell repertoires in COVID-19. The method was immunoSEQ multiplex PCR; TCRdb's version includes in-frame clones alone and lacks a portion of them. The sample includes roughly 110,000 clones, approximately 81% of them seen just once. Material for sequencing was peripheral blood. Receptors were obtained from a human donor in a cohort sampled during active COVID-19. The CDR3 runs from the conserved cysteine through the conserved F or W. The D gene is left open where the match is weak. Clone sizes are given selectively: once, few, many, or a class where the clone is expanded.

d_call,v_call,j_call,clone_size,cdr3_aa,cdr3_nt
-,TRBV7-9,TRBJ2-3,-,CASSLDLSTDTQYF,TGTGCCAGCAGCTTAGATTTAAGCACAGATACGCAGTATTTT
-,TRBV15,TRBJ2-5,-,CATSVAGFGTQYF,TGTGCCACCAGCGTAGCCGGATTCGGGACCCAGTACTTC
-,TRBV18,TRBJ1-5,few,CASSQTSNQPQHF,TGTGCCAGCTCTCAAACAAGCAATCAGCCCCAGCATTTT
-,TRBV7-8,TRBJ2-1,-,CASSPHEGEVKMEQFF,TGTGCCAGCAGCCCCCACGAAGGGGAGGTAAAAATGGAGCAGTTCTTC
TRBD2,TRBV6-4,TRBJ2-1,-,CASSGSSGIYNEQFF,TGTGCCAGCAGTGGGTCTAGCGGGATTTACAATGAGCAGTTCTTC
-,TRBV5-4,TRBJ1-1,-,CASSLPGQNTEAFF,TGTGCCAGCAGCCTACCGGGACAAAACACTGAAGCTTTCTTT
TRBD2,TRBV29-1,TRBJ2-1,many,CSVEVGTSPNEQFF,TGCAGCGTTGAAGTTGGGACTAGCCCCAATGAGCAGTTCTTC
TRBD2,TRBV19,TRBJ2-3,few,CASSTLAVGDTQYF,TGTGCCAGTAGTACCCTAGCGGTGGGGGATACGCAGTATTTT
TRBD2,TRBV9,TRBJ2-3,-,CASSVGLAEGDTQYF,TGTGCCAGCAGCGTGGGGCTAGCGGAAGGAGATACGCAGTATTTT
-,TRBV7-2,TRBJ2-3,-,CASSFSSGSKGGQYF,TGTGCCAGCAGCTTTTCTAGCGGTTCTAAAGGGGGGCAGTATTTT
TRBD2,TRBV7-8,TRBJ2-7,-,CASSSGTSGAHSYEQYF,TGTGCCAGCAGCTCCGGGACTAGCGGGGCACACTCCTACGAGCAGTACTTC
-,TRBV6-1,TRBJ2-5,-,CASSEVGRREETQYF,TGTGCCAGCAGTGAAGTTGGGAGGAGAGAAGAGACCCAGTACTTC
TRBD2,TRBV5-1,TRBJ2-5,-,CASSLSVAGGQETQYF,TGCGCCAGCAGCTTGAGCGTTGCGGGAGGTCAAGAGACCCAGTACTTC
TRBD2,TRBV7-8,TRBJ2-3,-,CASSKSGRTSTDTQYF,TGTGCCAGCAGCAAAAGCGGGAGGACTAGCACAGATACGCAGTATTTT
TRBD1,TRBV30,TRBJ1-5,-,CAWTGTGGEPQHF,TGTGCCTGGACCGGGACAGGAGGGGAGCCCCAGCATTTT
TRBD1,TRBV7-8,TRBJ1-5,-,CASSFGQGNIIGQPQHF,TGTGCCAGCAGCTTCGGACAGGGGAATATTATAGGTCAGCCCCAGCATTTT
-,TRBV21-1,TRBJ1-1,-,CASSTPGFTNTEAFF,TGTGCCAGCAGCACACCAGGGTTTACGAACACTGAAGCTTTCTTT
-,TRBV24-1,TRBJ1-5,once,CATSGGSFNQPQHF,TGTGCCACCAGTGGGGGCAGCTTCAATCAGCCCCAGCATTTT
-,TRBV28,TRBJ1-5,-,CASRYHRDTNQPQHF,TGTGCCAGCAGATATCACCGGGACACCAATCAGCCCCAGCATTTT
TRBD2,TRBV10-1,TRBJ2-3,-,CASSVRAGGSKDTQYF,TGCGCCAGCAGTGTGAGGGCGGGAGGGAGCAAAGATACGCAGTATTTT
TRBD1,TRBV27,TRBJ1-5,-,CASSFNAAGQGTQPQHF,TGTGCCAGCAGTTTTAACGCCGCGGGACAGGGCACTCAGCCCCAGCATTTT
TRBD1,TRBV30,TRBJ1-5,few,CAWSQLGDRGNQPQHF,TGTGCCTGGAGTCAACTCGGGGACAGGGGCAATCAGCCCCAGCATTTT
-,TRBV19,TRBJ2-1,-,CASSSGLNNEQFF,TGTGCCAGTAGTAGCGGACTAAACAATGAGCAGTTCTTC
TRBD2,TRBV15,TRBJ2-1,once,CATSRDNPLLAGGPYEQFF,TGTGCCACCAGCAGAGATAACCCCCTTCTAGCGGGAGGGCCATATGAGCAGTTCTTC
-,TRBV19,TRBJ1-1,-,CASSIYPPGGANTEAFF,TGTGCCAGTAGTATCTACCCGCCTGGAGGGGCGAACACTGAAGCTTTCTTT
-,TRBV7-2,TRBJ2-1,few,CASSFGQSVNEQFF,TGTGCCAGCAGCTTTGGACAGAGTGTCAATGAGCAGTTCTTC
TRBD1,TRBV5-1,TRBJ1-1,once,CASSSTTGVGTEAFF,TGCGCCAGCAGCTCTACGACAGGGGTGGGGACTGAAGCTTTCTTT
TRBD1,TRBV19,TRBJ1-1,-,CASSASDRGHTEAFF,TGTGCCAGTAGTGCGTCGGACAGGGGGCATACTGAAGCTTTCTTT
-,TRBV7-9,TRBJ1-3,once,CASRDSLPGNTIYF,TGTGCCAGCAGGGACAGCCTCCCTGGAAACACCATATATTTT
-,TRBV9,TRBJ1-3,-,CASSPDISSGNTIYF,TGTGCCAGCAGCCCGGACATTAGCTCTGGAAACACCATATATTTT
-,TRBV6-5,TRBJ1-6,-,CASSYLGQNSPLHF,TGTGCCAGCAGTTATTTAGGACAGAATTCACCCCTCCACTTT
-,TRBV20-1,TRBJ1-4,-,CSAQGRKLFF,TGCAGTGCCCAGGGTAGGAAACTGTTTTTT
-,TRBV27,TRBJ2-3,-,CASSLEGSTDTQYF,TGTGCCAGCAGTTTAGAGGGAAGCACAGATACGCAGTATTTT
-,TRBV4-1,TRBJ2-1,-,CASSQVQDLFF,TGCGCCAGCAGCCAAGTACAAGATCTGTTCTTC
TRBD1,TRBV27,TRBJ1-4,few,CASTKFPGGSFSTNEKLFF,TGTGCCAGCACCAAATTCCCAGGGGGCTCATTCTCTACTAATGAAAAACTGTTTTTT
-,TRBV28,TRBJ1-2,-,CASSPPGGYGYTF,TGTGCCAGCAGCCCCCCCGGAGGGTATGGCTACACCTTC
-,TRBV30,TRBJ2-7,few,CAWREQGLAYEQYF,TGTGCCTGGAGGGAACAGGGTTTAGCCTACGAGCAGTACTTC
TRBD2,TRBV6-1,TRBJ2-3,-,CASSDSGITDTQYF,TGTGCCAGCAGTGATAGCGGGATTACAGATACGCAGTATTTT
TRBD1,TRBV7-2,TRBJ1-1,-,CASSPRGQMNTEAFF,TGTGCCAGCAGCCCTAGGGGACAGATGAACACTGAAGCTTTCTTT
TRBD1,TRBV10-1,TRBJ2-7,-,CARDRETYEQYF,TGCGCCAGAGACAGGGAGACCTACGAGCAGTACTTC
TRBD1,TRBV6-5,TRBJ1-1,-,CASRRTGLNTEAFF,TGTGCCAGCAGACGGACAGGTTTGAACACTGAAGCTTTCTTT
TRBD2,TRBV18,TRBJ2-3,once,CASSPPVGGGSTDTQYF,TGTGCCAGCTCACCACCGGTCGGCGGGGGGAGCACAGATACGCAGTATTTT
TRBD2,TRBV4-1,TRBJ2-5,-,CASSPGTSGRVGETQYF,TGCGCCAGCAGCCCAGGGACTAGCGGGAGGGTTGGGGAGACCCAGTACTTC
-,TRBV7-2,TRBJ2-3,-,CASSLVWSADTQYF,TGTGCCAGCAGCTTAGTATGGTCGGCAGATACGCAGTATTTT